This T cell receptor beta chain came from a study of blood T cell repertoires in COVID-19. The table came from immunoSEQ multiplex PCR; TCRdb's copy has only in-frame clones and leaves some out. The data hold a few hundred thousand clones, with 85% observed a single time. Trimming left V 7 bases short and J 5 bases short, with 17 bases between. This CDR3 is 15 amino acids long. Germline assignment: CDR1 MNHEY and CDR2 SMNVEV (reference sequence). The sequencing sample was made of peripheral blood. The chain employs TRBV27 and TRBJ2-2; D remains ambiguous. The TCR comes from a woman aged 18-35 years with acute or convalescent COVID-19. CDR3 DNA sequence: TGTGCCAGCAAAGTGGGTCTAGGCGCTACCGGGGAGCTGTTTTTT. Translated: CASKVGLGATGELFF.